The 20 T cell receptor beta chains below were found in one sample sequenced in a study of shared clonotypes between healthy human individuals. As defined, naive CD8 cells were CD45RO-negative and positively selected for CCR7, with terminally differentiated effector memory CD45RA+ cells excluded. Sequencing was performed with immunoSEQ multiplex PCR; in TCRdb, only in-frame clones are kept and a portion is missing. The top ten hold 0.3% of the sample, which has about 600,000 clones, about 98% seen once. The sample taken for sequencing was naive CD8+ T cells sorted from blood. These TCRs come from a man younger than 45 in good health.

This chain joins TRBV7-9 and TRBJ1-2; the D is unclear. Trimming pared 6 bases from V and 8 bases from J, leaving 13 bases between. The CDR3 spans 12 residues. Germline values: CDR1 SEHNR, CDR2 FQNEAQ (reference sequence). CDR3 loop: CASRVDPGGYTF. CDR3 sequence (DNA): TGTGCCAGCAGAGTGGATCCGGGGGGCTACACCTTC.

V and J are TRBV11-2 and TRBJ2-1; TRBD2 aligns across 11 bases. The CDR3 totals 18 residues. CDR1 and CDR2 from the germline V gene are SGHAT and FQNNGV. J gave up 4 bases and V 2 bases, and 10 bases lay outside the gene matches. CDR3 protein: CASSLRTSGSIRYNEQFF. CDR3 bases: TGTGCCAGCAGCTTAAGAACTAGCGGGAGTATACGGTACAATGAGCAGTTCTTC.

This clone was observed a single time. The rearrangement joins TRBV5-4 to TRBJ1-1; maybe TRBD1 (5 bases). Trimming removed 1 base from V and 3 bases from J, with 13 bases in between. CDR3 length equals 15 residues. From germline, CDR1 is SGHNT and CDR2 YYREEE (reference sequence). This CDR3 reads CASSLRDAGHTEAFF. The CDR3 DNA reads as TGTGCCAGCAGCTTGAGGGACGCGGGGCACACTGAAGCTTTCTTT.

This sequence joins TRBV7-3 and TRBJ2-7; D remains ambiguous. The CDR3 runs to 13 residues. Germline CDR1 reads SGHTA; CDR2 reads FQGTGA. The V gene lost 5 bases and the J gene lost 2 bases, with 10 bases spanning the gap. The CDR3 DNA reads TGTGCCAGCAGCCCAGGACCAGCCTACGAGCAGTACTTC. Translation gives CASSPGPAYEQYF.

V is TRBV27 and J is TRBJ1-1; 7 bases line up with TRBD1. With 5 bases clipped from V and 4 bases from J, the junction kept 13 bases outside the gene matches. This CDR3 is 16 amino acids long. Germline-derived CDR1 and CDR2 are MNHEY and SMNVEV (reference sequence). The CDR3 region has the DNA TGTGCCAGCAGTCCTAGGGACAGTTGGGTTCGCACTGAAGCTTTCTTT. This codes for CASSPRDSWVRTEAFF.

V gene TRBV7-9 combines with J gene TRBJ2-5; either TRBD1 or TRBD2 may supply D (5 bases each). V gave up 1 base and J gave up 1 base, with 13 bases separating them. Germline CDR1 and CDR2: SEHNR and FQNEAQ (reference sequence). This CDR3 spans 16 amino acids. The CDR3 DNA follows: TGTGCCAGCAGCTTAGTGCAGACTGGGGGCCAAGAGACCCAGTACTTC. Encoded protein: CASSLVQTGGQETQYF.

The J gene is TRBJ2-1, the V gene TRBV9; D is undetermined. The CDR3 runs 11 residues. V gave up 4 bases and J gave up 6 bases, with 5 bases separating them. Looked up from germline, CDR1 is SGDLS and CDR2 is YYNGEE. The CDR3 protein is CASSIFNEQFF. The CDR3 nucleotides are TGTGCCAGCAGCATATTCAATGAGCAGTTCTTC.

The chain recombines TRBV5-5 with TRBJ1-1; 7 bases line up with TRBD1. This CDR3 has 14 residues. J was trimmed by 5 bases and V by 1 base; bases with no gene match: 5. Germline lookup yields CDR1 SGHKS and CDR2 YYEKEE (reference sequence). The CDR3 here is CASSLYRGRTEAFF. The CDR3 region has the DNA TGTGCCAGCAGCTTGTACAGGGGAAGGACTGAAGCTTTCTTT.

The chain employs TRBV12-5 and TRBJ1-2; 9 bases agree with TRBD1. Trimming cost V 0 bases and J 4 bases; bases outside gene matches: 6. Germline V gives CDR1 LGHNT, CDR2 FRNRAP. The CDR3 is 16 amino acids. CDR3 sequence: CASGLVLGQGVYGYTF. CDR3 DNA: TGTGCTAGTGGTTTGGTACTGGGACAGGGTGTCTATGGCTACACCTTC.

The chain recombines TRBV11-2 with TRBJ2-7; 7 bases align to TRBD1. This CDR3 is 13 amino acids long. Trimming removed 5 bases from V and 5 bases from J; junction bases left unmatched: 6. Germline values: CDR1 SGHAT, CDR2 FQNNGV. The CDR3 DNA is TGTGCCAGCAGCGCCGACAGGGATCACGAGCAGTACTTC. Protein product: CASSADRDHEQYF.

The CDR3 reads CASSLGVSGYNEQFF. Here the CDR3 DNA reads TGCGCCAGCAGCTTGGGGGTTAGCGGATACAATGAGCAGTTCTTC. The V and J genes are TRBV5-1 and TRBJ2-1; tentative D call: TRBD2 (6 bases). The CDR3 has 15 amino acids. In germline, CDR1 is SGHRS, CDR2 YFSETQ. V was shortened by 0 bases and J by 4 bases, with 11 bases between the two germline ends.

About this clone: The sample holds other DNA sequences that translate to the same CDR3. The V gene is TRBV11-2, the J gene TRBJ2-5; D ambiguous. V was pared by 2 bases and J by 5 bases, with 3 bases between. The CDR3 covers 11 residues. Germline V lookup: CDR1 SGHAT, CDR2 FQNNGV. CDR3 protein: CASSLHETQYF. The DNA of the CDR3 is TGTGCCAGCAGCTTACACGAGACCCAGTACTTC.

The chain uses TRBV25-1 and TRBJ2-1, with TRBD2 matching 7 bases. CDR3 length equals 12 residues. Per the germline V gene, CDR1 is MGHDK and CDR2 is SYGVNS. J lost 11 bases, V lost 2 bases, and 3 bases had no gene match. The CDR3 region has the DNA TGTGCCAGCAGTGAAGGGGACTATCAGCAGTTCTTC. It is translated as CASSEGDYQQFF.

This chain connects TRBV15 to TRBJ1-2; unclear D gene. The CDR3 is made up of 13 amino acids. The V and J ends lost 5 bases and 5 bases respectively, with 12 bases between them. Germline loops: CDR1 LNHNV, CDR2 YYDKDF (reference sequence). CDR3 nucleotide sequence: TGTGCCACCAGCCCCACTCGTGGTTATGGCTACACCTTC. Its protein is CATSPTRGYGYTF.

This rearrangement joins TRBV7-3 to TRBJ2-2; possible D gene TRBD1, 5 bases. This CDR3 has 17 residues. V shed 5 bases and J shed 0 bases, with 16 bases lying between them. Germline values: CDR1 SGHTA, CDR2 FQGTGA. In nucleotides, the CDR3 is TGTGCCAGCAGCCACCGGCCAGGGCTTGCGAACACCGGGGAGCTGTTTTTT. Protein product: CASSHRPGLANTGELFF.

CDR3 region: CASSRRGVTDTQYF. CDR3 sequence (DNA): TGTGCCAGCAGCCGGCGGGGTGTCACAGATACGCAGTATTTT. V gene TRBV6-1 combines with J gene TRBJ2-3, with a possible D match to TRBD2 (6 bases). The CDR3 loop spans 14 amino acids. Per germline, CDR1 MNHNS and CDR2 SASEGT. The V and J ends lost 6 bases and 2 bases respectively, with 12 bases between them.

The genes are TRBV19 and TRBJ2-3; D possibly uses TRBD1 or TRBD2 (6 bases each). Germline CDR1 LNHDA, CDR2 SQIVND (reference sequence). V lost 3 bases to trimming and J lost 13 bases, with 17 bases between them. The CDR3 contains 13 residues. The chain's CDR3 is CASSMVLGGHEYF. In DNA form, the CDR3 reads TGTGCCAGTAGTATGGTCCTCGGGGGACATGAGTATTTT.

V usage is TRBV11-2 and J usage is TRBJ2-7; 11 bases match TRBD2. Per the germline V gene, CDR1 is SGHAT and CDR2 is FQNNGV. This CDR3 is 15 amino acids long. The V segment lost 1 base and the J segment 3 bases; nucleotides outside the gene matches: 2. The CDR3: CASSLGSGRDYEQYF. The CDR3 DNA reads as TGTGCCAGCAGCTTAGGTAGCGGGAGGGACTACGAGCAGTACTTC.

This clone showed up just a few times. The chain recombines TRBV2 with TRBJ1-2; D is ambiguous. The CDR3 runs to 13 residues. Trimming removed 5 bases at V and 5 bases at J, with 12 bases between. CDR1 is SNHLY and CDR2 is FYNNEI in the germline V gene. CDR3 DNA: TGTGCCAGCAGTAGCCGGACGGCTTATGGCTACACCTTC. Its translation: CASSSRTAYGYTF.

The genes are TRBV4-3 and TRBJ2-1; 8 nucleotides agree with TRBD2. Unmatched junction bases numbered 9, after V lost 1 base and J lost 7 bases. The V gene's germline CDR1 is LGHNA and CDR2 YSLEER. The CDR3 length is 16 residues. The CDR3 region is CASSQVVREGSNEQFF. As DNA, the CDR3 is TGCGCCAGCAGCCAAGTAGTCCGGGAGGGGTCGAATGAGCAGTTCTTC.